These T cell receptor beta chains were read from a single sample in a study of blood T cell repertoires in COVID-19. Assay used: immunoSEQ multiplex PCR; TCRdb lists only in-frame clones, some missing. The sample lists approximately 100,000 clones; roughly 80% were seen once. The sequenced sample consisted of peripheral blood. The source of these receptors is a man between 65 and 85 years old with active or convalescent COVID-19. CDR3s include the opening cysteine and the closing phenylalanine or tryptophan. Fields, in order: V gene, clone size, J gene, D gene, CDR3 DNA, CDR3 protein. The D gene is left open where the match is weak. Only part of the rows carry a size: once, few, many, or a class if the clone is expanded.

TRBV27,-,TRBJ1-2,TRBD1,TGTGCCAGCAGAGACCCGGGACAGGGGAAGGGCTACACCTTC,CASRDPGQGKGYTF
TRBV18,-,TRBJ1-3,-,TGTGCCAGCTCACCACCGGGGGCAACAGGAAACACCATATATTTT,CASSPPGATGNTIYF
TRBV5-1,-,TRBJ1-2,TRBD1,TGCGCCAGCAGCCGCCTAGCCGGGACAGCCAACTATGGCTACACCTTC,CASSRLAGTANYGYTF
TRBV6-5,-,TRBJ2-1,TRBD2,TGTGCCAGCAGTCCCGGGACTAGCGTTCGTGAGCAGTTCTTC,CASSPGTSVREQFF
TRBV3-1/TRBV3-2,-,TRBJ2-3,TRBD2,TGTGCCAGCAGCCAAGCTAGCGGGGGTGGGGCAGATACGCAGTATTTT,CASSQASGGGADTQYF
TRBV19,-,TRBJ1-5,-,TGTGCCAGTAGTATGGGGTCAGGGGTAAGCAATCAGCCCCAGCATTTT,CASSMGSGVSNQPQHF
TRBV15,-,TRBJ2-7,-,TGTGCCACCAGCTCAGGCGGGGGCCTTACCTACGAGCAGTACTTC,CATSSGGGLTYEQYF
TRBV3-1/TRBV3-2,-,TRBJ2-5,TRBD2,TGTGCCAGCAGCCAAGAGGTCCGGATAGCGGGAGGTGACCAAGAGACCCAGTACTTC,CASSQEVRIAGGDQETQYF
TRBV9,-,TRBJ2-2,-,TGTGCCAGCAGCGTGGGGGCGGGCGGGGAGCTGTTTTTT,CASSVGAGGELFF
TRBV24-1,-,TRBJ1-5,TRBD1,TGTGCCACCAGTGAGACAACCGGGACAGGGGGCGATCAGCCCCAGCATTTT,CATSETTGTGGDQPQHF
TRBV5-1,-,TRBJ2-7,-,TGCGCCAGCAGCTTGAGACAGAACTACGAGCAGTACTTC,CASSLRQNYEQYF
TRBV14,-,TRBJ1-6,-,TGTGCCAGCAGCCAAGATCGTAGGGGTAATTCACCCCTCCACTTT,CASSQDRRGNSPLHF
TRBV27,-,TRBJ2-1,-,TGTGCCAGCAGTCGTCGTAATGAGCAGTTCTTC,CASSRRNEQFF
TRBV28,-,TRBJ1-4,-,TGTGCCAGCATCAGGCGGGGGGAGGCTAATGAAAAACTGTTTTTT,CASIRRGEANEKLFF
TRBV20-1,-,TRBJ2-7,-,TGCAGTGCTAGTAAGAGACTGACCTCCTACGAGCAGTACTTC,CSASKRLTSYEQYF
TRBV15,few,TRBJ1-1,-,TGTGCCACCAGCAGAGATAGAGGGGGAGCGGATACTGAAGCTTTCTTT,CATSRDRGGADTEAFF
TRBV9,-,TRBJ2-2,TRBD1,TGTGCCAGCGCCCGGGACAGGGCGACCGGGGAGCTGTTTTTT,CASARDRATGELFF
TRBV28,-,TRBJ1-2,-,TGTGCCAGCAGTTTATGGGCAGCGGATGGCTACACCTTC,CASSLWAADGYTF
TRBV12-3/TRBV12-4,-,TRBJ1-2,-,TGTGCCAGCAGTTTTGGGGCAGAGGGCTACACCTTC,CASSFGAEGYTF
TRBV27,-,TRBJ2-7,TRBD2,TGTGCCAGCCGTCGGGGTAGCGGGACCTCTTCTCGGGGCGAGCAGTACTTC,CASRRGSGTSSRGEQYF
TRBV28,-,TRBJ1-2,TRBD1,TGTGCCAGCCTCCCGGCCTACAGGGGCTATGGCTACACCTTC,CASLPAYRGYGYTF
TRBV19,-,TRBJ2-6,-,TGTGCCAGTAACGGACTAGGGGGAGGGGCTGGGGCCAACGTCCTGACTTTC,CASNGLGGGAGANVLTF
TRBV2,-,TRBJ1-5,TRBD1,TGTGCCAGCAGCGGTACAACAGGGGATCAGCCCCAGCATTTT,CASSGTTGDQPQHF
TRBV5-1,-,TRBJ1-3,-,TGCGCCAGCAGCCCACCTGGTGCTAGCTCTGGAAACACCATATATTTT,CASSPPGASSGNTIYF
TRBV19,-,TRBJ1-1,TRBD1,TGTGCCAGTAGTATCCTGAGGGACAGCAAACTTAACACTGAAGCTTTCTTT,CASSILRDSKLNTEAFF
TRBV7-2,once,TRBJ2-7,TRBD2,TGTGCCAGCAGCCCCCGGACTAGCGGGAGCTCCTACGAGCAGTACTTC,CASSPRTSGSSYEQYF
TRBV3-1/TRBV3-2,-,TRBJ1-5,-,TGTGCCAGCAGCCAAGAAAAAGGGGTGGGGAATCAGCCCCAGCATTTT,CASSQEKGVGNQPQHF
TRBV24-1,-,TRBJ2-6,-,TGTGCCACCAGTGATATGAGCTCTGGGGCCAACGTCCTGACTTTC,CATSDMSSGANVLTF
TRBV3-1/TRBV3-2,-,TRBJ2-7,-,TGTGCCAGCAGTCTTCAGGCTCTCGGCGAGCAGTACTTC,CASSLQALGEQYF
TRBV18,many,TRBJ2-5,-,TGTGCCAGCTCATCGACAGGAAAGACCCAGTACTTC,CASSSTGKTQYF
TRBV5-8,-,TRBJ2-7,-,TGTGCCAGCAGCCGAACGGGGACTGCTACAGGCCAGCAGTACTTC,CASSRTGTATGQQYF
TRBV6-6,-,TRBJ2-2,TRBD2,TGTGCCAGCAGAACCGGGACTAGCGCCGGGGAGCTGTTTTTT,CASRTGTSAGELFF
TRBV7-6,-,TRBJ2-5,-,TGTGCCAGCAGCTACCTACAGGGTTCTCGGGGGGCCGCGGAGACCCAGTACTTC,CASSYLQGSRGAAETQYF
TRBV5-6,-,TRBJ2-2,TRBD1,TGTGCCAGCAGCTATAGGGACAGGGAAGGCGGGGAGCTGTTTTTT,CASSYRDREGGELFF
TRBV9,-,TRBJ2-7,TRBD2,TGTGCCAGCAGCTCTTTTCCTAGCGGGAGGATTTACTTC,CASSSFPSGRIYF
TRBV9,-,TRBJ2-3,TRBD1,TGTGCCAGCACCCCTCATGGGGCAGGGGGAGATACGCAGTATTTT,CASTPHGAGGDTQYF
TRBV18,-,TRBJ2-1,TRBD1,TGTGCCAGCTCACCGGGACAGTACAATGAGCAGTTCTTC,CASSPGQYNEQFF
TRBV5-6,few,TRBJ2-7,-,TGTGCCAGCAGCCCCCAGCGCCCTCCCTACGAGCAGTACTTC,CASSPQRPPYEQYF
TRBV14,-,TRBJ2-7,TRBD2,TGTGCCAGCAGCCAGGGACTAGCGGGGGTCTACGAGCAGTACTTC,CASSQGLAGVYEQYF
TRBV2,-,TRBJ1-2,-,TGTGCCAGCAGTGGGGGAGGTCTCTATGGCTACACCTTC,CASSGGGLYGYTF
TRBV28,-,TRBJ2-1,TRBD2,TGTGCCGCACTCGGACTAGCGGGAGCGAACTCCTACAATGAGCAGTTCTTC,CAALGLAGANSYNEQFF